The 2 T cell receptor beta chains reported below all come from one sample, sequenced in a study of STAT3 mutations in large granular lymphocyte leukemia. Study-wide points: In T-cell large granular lymphocyte leukemia, about half of patients showed multiple immunodominant subclonotypes.

These TCRs are of unknown antigen specificity. The repertoire was sequenced with immunoSEQ multiplex PCR; TCRdb's copy has only in-frame clones and lacks some. Altogether some 15,000 clones are present, around 85% being singletons, with the ten largest covering just over 50%. The sample comprised peripheral blood mononuclear cells. The receptors were sampled from a man in his sixties with T-cell large granular lymphocyte leukemia. Some clones in this sample may be carry-over from other donors' samples.

The chain recombines TRBV5-4 with TRBJ2-7; TRBD2 matches at 10 bases. Per germline, CDR1 SGHNT and CDR2 YYREEE (reference sequence). The CDR3 loop spans 15 amino acids. Trimming took 4 bases from V and 3 from J; bases not matched to a gene: 7. The CDR3 region is CASSLAGVKNYEQYF. The CDR3 bases are TGTGCCAGCAGCCTAGCGGGAGTTAAAAACTACGAGCAGTACTTC. The variable domain in full, completed from reference TRBV5-4 and TRBJ2-7, reads ETGVTQSPTHLIKTRGQQVTLRCSSQSGHNTVSWYQQALGQGPQFIFQYYREEENGRGNFPPRFSGLQFPNYSSELNVNALELDDSALYLCASSLAGVKNYEQYFGPGTRLTVT.

This clone has a single count. The V and J genes are TRBV7-8 and TRBJ2-1, with a possible D match to TRBD2 (5 bases). V was trimmed by 5 bases and J by 16 bases, leaving 18 bases between them. The CDR3 extends over 12 amino acids. Germline-derived CDR1 and CDR2 are SGHVS and FQNEAQ. CDR3 residues: CASSLPVSAPFF. The CDR3 coding sequence is TGTGCCAGCAGCCTCCCCGTTAGCGCCCCCTTCTTC.